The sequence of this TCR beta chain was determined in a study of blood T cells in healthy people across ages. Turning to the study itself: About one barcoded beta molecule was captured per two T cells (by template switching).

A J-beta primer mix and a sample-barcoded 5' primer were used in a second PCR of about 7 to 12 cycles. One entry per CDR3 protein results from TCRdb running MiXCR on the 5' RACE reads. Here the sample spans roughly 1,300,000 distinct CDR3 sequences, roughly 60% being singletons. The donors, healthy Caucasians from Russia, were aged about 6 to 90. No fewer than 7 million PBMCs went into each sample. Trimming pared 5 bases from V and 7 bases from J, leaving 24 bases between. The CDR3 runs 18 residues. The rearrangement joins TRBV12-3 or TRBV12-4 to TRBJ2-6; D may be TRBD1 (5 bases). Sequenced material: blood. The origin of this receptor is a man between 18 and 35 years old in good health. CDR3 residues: CASSPKPDITLIANVLTF. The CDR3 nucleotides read TGTGCCAGCAGTCCTAAGCCGGACATTACTCTGATAGCCAACGTCCTGACTTTC.